These 14 T cell receptor beta chains share one sample of origin, sequenced in a study of PD-1 blockade in classical Hodgkin lymphoma. The time point denotes: cycle 4 day 1 (C4D1), after six to seven weeks of nivolumab. Each patient's relapse followed autologous stem cell transplantation, and brentuximab vedotin exposure varied. Magnetic depletion of unwanted cells isolated CD4+ T cells from thawed PBMCs. The table came from immunoSEQ multiplex PCR; TCRdb's copy has only in-frame clones and leaves some out. The table lists about 28,000 clones, 65% to 80% of them singletons. The sample in question was CD4+ T cells from blood, obtained before the fourth cycle of nivolumab. The receptors here all came from a human donor with classical Hodgkin lymphoma.

The genes are TRBV27 and TRBJ2-3, with a tentative D call TRBD1 (5 bases). The V end lost 0 bases, the J end lost 4 bases, and 17 bases lay between the germline ends. This CDR3 has 17 residues. The germline gives CDR1 MNHEY, CDR2 SMNVEV (reference sequence). The CDR3 DNA follows: TGTGCCAGCAGTTTATCGGGGCCGGTAGGGGCCGCAGATACGCAGTATTTT. Residues: CASSLSGPVGAADTQYF.

The rearrangement links TRBV5-1 to TRBJ2-1; D possibly corresponds to TRBD2 (6 bases). The V gene's germline CDR1 is SGHRS and CDR2 YFSETQ. The CDR3 runs 13 residues. The V end was cut by 4 bases, the J end by 1 base, with 6 bases between. This chain's CDR3 is CASSGGSYNEQFF. The DNA of the CDR3 is TGCGCCAGCAGCGGGGGGTCCTACAATGAGCAGTTCTTC.

The genes are TRBV19 and TRBJ2-6; D is unclear. The CDR3 sequence is 16 residues long. Germline lookup yields CDR1 LNHDA and CDR2 SQIVND (reference sequence). The germline V and J ends were trimmed by 3 bases and 0 bases, with 9 bases remaining between them. DNA of the CDR3: TGTGCCAGTAGTATTTACGGCGGCTCTGGGGCCAACGTCCTGACTTTC. Protein: CASSIYGGSGANVLTF.

This CDR3 is CASSDLPGQSTDTQYF. Here the CDR3 DNA reads TGTGCCAGCTCCGACCTTCCAGGCCAAAGCACAGATACGCAGTATTTT. The J gene is TRBJ2-3, the V gene TRBV27, with D unresolved. V was shortened by 8 bases and J by 0 bases, with 18 bases between the two germline ends. The CDR3 has 16 amino acids. Germline V gives CDR1 MNHEY, CDR2 SMNVEV (reference sequence).

This clone has more than one count but fewer than ten. CDR3 sequence: CASSLDGGGNQYF. CDR3 in DNA: TGTGCCAGCAGCTTAGACGGAGGGGGAAACCAGTACTTC. The V and J genes are TRBV7-9 and TRBJ2-5, with D perhaps being TRBD1 or TRBD2 (6 bases each). The V and J ends lost 1 base and 10 bases respectively, with 13 bases between them. The V gene's germline CDR1 is SEHNR and CDR2 FQNEAQ (reference sequence). The length of the CDR3 is 13 residues.

The rearrangement links TRBV27 to TRBJ1-2; no clear D gene. The CDR3 runs to 13 residues. From germline, CDR1 is MNHEY and CDR2 SMNVEV (reference sequence). V dropped 4 bases and J dropped 6 bases, with 12 bases sitting between them. Here the CDR3 reads CASSSPLLDGYTF. DNA for the CDR3: TGTGCCAGCAGTTCCCCCCTTCTGGATGGCTACACCTTC.

The genes are TRBV6-1 and TRBJ1-5, with 10 bases aligning to TRBD1. The CDR3 totals 15 residues. CDR1 and CDR2 from the germline V gene are MNHNS and SASEGT. The ends lost 6 bases at V and 2 bases at J; junction bases unmatched: 4. CDR3 nucleotides: TGTGCCAGCAGAAAAGGGACAGGGGGCAATCAGCCCCAGCATTTT. Encoded protein: CASRKGTGGNQPQHF.

V is TRBV18 and J is TRBJ2-3, with 8 positions matching TRBD2. The V gene end was trimmed by 1 base and the J gene end by 5 bases; junction bases not matched to a gene: 5. Looked up from germline, CDR1 is KGHSH and CDR2 is LQKENI. The CDR3 is 15 residues long. CDR3 sequence reads: CASSPLAGGGDTQYF. In DNA, the CDR3 is TGTGCCAGCTCACCACTCGCGGGAGGAGGAGATACGCAGTATTTT.

This clone was found once. The V and J genes are TRBV6-5 and TRBJ1-4; 8 bases match TRBD1. J was trimmed by 2 bases and V by 0 bases; bases with no gene match: 2. The CDR3 covers 16 residues. Germline V gene lookup returns CDR1 MNHEY and CDR2 SVGAGI. The chain's CDR3 is CASSYSQGATNEKLFF. CDR3 nucleotide sequence: TGTGCCAGCAGTTACTCTCAGGGGGCTACTAATGAAAAACTGTTTTTT.

This clone has more than one count but fewer than ten. This rearrangement joins TRBV6-6 to TRBJ2-1; no firm D call. Germline CDR1 reads MNHNY; CDR2 reads SVGAGI (reference sequence). V lost 5 bases to trimming and J lost 4 bases, with 3 bases between them. The CDR3 sequence is 11 residues long. CDR3 region: CASSQYNEQFF. CDR3 DNA sequence: TGTGCCAGCAGTCAATACAATGAGCAGTTCTTC.

V usage is TRBV5-1 and J usage is TRBJ2-1; 11 nucleotides match TRBD2. Germline values: CDR1 SGHRS, CDR2 YFSETQ. The CDR3 spans 14 residues. The V and J ends lost 3 bases and 5 bases, in that order; junction bases with no gene match: 1. The CDR3 sequence: CASSSTSGDNEQFF. The CDR3 DNA is TGCGCCAGCAGCTCGACTAGCGGGGACAATGAGCAGTTCTTC.

The V gene is TRBV5-5, the J gene TRBJ2-4; D unclear. The CDR3 has 12 amino acids. CDR1 is SGHKS and CDR2 is YYEKEE in the germline V gene (reference sequence). The V gene lost 2 bases and the J gene lost 9 bases, with 9 bases spanning the gap. CDR3 region: CASSFRATIQYF. CDR3 in DNA: TGTGCCAGCAGCTTCCGGGCGACCATTCAGTACTTC.

This chain joins TRBV10-3 and TRBJ1-6; D call uncertain. Deletions cut 10 bases from V and 8 bases from J, with 12 bases between. Germline lookup yields CDR1 ENHRY and CDR2 SYGVKD. This CDR3 has 12 amino acids. The CDR3: CATGREDSPLHF. CDR3 in DNA: TGTGCCACCGGTCGGGAGGATTCACCCCTCCACTTT.

The chain carries TRBV9 and TRBJ1-1; 8 bases map to TRBD1. The CDR3 spans 16 residues. Looked up from germline, CDR1 is SGDLS and CDR2 is YYNGEE. Trimming at V came to 3 bases and at J to 6 bases, leaving 13 bases not matched to a gene. DNA for the CDR3: TGTGCCAGCAGCGCCCACAGGGGGGGGGCATGGGCTGAAGCTTTCTTT. Protein product: CASSAHRGGAWAEAFF. Full variable domain (remainder filled in from reference TRBV9 and TRBJ1-1): DSGVTQTPKHLITATGQRVTLRCSPRSGDLSVYWYQQSLDQGLQFLIQYYNGEERAKGNILERFSAQQFPDLHSELNLSSLELGDSALYFCASSAHRGGAWAEAFFGQGTRLTVV.